This T cell receptor beta chain was sequenced for a study of T cells after posttransplantation cyclophosphamide. Per the germline V gene, CDR1 is WSHSY and CDR2 is SAAADI. The CDR3 totals 17 residues. V lost 7 bases, J lost 0 bases, and 11 bases stayed unmatched. This clone was seen repeatedly, ten times or more. This table comes from immunoSEQ multiplex PCR, and its TCRdb copy is limited to in-frame clones, with some not included. The sample was found to contain some 38,000 clones, and every one recurs. Material for sequencing was PBMCs. This sequence joins TRBV10-2 and TRBJ1-4; 7 bases map to TRBD1. The source of this sequence is a man between 45 and 60 years old in good health, CMV-negative, and a related stem cell transplant donor. The DNA of the CDR3 is TGCGCCAGCACGGACAGGCTACCCGGGACAACTAATGAAAAACTGTTTTTT. Its protein product is CASTDRLPGTTNEKLFF.